This T cell receptor beta chain came from a study of tumor-infiltrating lymphocytes in primary liver carcinoma. Study context: Patients, male and female, were 30 to 69 years old. In every tissue type, samples returned a similar yield of roughly 3.65 to 7.13 million productive TCRbeta reads.

With regard to this clonotype: At one of its ends the junction is not consistent with the germline gene, which may arise from a read error.

Starting material of 500 ng total RNA yielded TCR beta cDNA via a constant-region primer. Libraries for TCR beta were built through three nested multiplex PCR rounds, which together made up a slightly modified ARM-PCR procedure. The opening two PCR rounds, about 10 cycles each, paired TRBV1-TRBV30 forward primers with a C-beta reverse primer. TCRdb re-called the multiplex PCR reads with MiXCR, one entry per CDR3 protein. Of 330,000 or so distinct CDR3 sequences in the sample, less than 75% were seen once. The CDR3 totals 14 residues. Germline DNA was also extracted, and blood RNA derived from unsorted whole blood. Donors were untreated and chronically infected with HBV.

The rearrangement joins TRBV12-3 or TRBV12-4 to TRBJ1-2; TRBD1 matches 8 bases. What was sequenced was peripheral blood. This clonotype originated in a man aged 40-49 years with primary liver carcinoma and hepatitis B virus infection. The DNA of the CDR3 is TGTGCCAGCAGCCCGGGACAGGACTTGTATGGCTTCACCTTC. Residues: CASSPGQDLYGFTF.